The TCR beta chain under discussion was sequenced for a study of blood T cell repertoires in COVID-19 (dated by TCRdb to the early 2020s). Looking at the study overall: Samples from collaborators originated in the United States, Italy and Spain and spanned both the acute and convalescent phases of COVID-19. The material from the prospective study consisted of cDNA or gDNA derived from T cells, B-cell-depleted T cells, or PBMCs. Deeply sampled blood TCRbeta repertoires from subjects exposed to, actively infected with, or recovered from COVID-19 were included in the dataset. The repertoires were made available in a free public database intended to serve as a resource for research on the immune response to SARS-CoV-2. The samples were drawn from two sources: the first 160 participants of the ongoing ImmuneRACE study, and 1,000 to 1,500 subjects contributed by 6 global collaborators. Sample metadata almost always included a de-identified subject ID, COVID-19 status, age in years and sex. Where available, HLA class I and class II types were obtained from metadata supplied by the sample provider rather than from assay-based typing. Points the paper makes about the study in general: The amount of clinical and demographic metadata varied by source and participant and was provided uncurated.

From cysteine to phenylalanine, the CDR3 is 13 amino acids long. The CDR3 DNA has 39 bases and is translated from base 1. Based on the germline V gene, the CDR1 and CDR2 sequences are SGHRS and YFSETQ. V is clipped by 5 bases and J by 2 bases, and the sequence between their germline boundaries is 7 bases long. This clone has more than one count but fewer than ten. Its antigen is unknown. It has no much larger one-base neighbor in the sample; base qualities were not kept. The collaborating institutions used their own protocols to collect whole blood in K2EDTA tubes. Collaborator samples were shipped for TCRbeta analysis as frozen whole blood, isolated PBMCs, or DNA extracted from either sample type. The immunoSEQ Assay, a bias-controlled multiplex PCR, was used to amplify TCRbeta CDR3 regions from genomic DNA. The study's own analysis went as follows. The number of nucleated cells in each sample was estimated from the amplification of reference gene primers within the assay. To quantify the absolute abundance of each unique TCRbeta CDR3 rearrangement, sequence reads were collapsed and filtered. For each sample, productive Simpson clonality was calculated as the square root of Simpson's diversity index across productive rearrangements. TCRdb took over this immuneACCESS table, retaining in-frame rearrangements with V and J assigned. Such tables are incomplete; in checked studies, under half of the missing clones stem from an unresolved V gene, and the remainder is unexplained. V, J and clone size derive from that table, while D and trimming were established from the DNA sequence. The sample table shows 95,000 to 120,000 clones, and roughly 80% are seen once. The ten largest make up less than 9.5% of the sample.

This chain is built from TRBV5-1 and TRBJ1-4; there is no confident call for the D gene. Sequences were obtained from peripheral blood. This receptor was obtained from a middle-aged woman with acute or convalescent COVID-19. The CDR3 protein is CASSYGTNEKLFF. The base sequence is TGCGCCAGCAGTTATGGCACTAATGAAAAACTGTTTTTT.